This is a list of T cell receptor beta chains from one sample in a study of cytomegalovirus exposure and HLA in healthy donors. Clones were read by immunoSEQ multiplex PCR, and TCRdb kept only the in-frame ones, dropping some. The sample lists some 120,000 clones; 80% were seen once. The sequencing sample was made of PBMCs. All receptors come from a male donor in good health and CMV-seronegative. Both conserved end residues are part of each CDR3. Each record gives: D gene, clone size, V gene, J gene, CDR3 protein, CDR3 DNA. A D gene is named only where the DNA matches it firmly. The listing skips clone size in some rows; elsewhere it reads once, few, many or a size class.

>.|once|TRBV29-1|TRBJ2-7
CSVDLGSEQYF
TGCAGCGTTGATTTAGGGAGCGAGCAGTACTTC
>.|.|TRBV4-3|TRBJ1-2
CASSQERGLNYGYTF
TGCGCCAGCAGCCAAGAGAGGGGACTCAACTATGGCTACACCTTC
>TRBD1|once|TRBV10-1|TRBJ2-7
CASSESGDRAYEQYF
TGCGCCAGCAGTGAGTCGGGGGACAGGGCCTACGAGCAGTACTTC
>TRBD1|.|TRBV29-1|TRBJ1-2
CSVLQGTNYGYTF
TGCAGCGTTTTACAGGGGACTAACTATGGCTACACCTTC
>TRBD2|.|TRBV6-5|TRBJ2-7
CASTQRGGEQYF
TGTGCCAGCACCCAACGGGGGGGCGAGCAGTACTTC
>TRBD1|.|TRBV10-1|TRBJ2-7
CASSPGTGVAPYEQYF
TGCGCCAGCAGTCCCGGGACAGGTGTCGCCCCCTACGAGCAGTACTTC
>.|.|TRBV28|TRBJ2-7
CASSLGGTGRLSYEQYF
TGTGCCAGCAGTTTAGGAGGGACCGGTCGTTTAAGCTACGAGCAGTACTTC
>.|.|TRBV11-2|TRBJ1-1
CASSLENGRGSTEAFF
TGTGCCAGCAGCTTAGAGAATGGCAGAGGCTCGACTGAAGCTTTCTTT
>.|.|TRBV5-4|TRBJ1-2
CASSSQGQLAYGYTF
TGTGCCAGCAGCTCACAGGGTCAACTCGCCTATGGCTACACCTTC
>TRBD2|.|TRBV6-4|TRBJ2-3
CASSDSSGGSTQYF
TGTGCCAGCAGTGACTCTAGCGGGGGGTCTACGCAGTATTTT
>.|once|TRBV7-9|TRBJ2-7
CASSFPRGEQYF
TGTGCCAGCAGCTTCCCCAGGGGCGAGCAGTACTTC
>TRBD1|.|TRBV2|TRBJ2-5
CASRRSGGETQYF
TGTGCCAGCAGGAGATCAGGGGGCGAGACCCAGTACTTC
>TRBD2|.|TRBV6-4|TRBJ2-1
CASSETGTSGSGEQFF
TGTGCCAGCAGCGAAACCGGGACTAGCGGGAGTGGGGAGCAGTTCTTC
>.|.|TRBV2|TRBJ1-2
CASSDQTSGIGGYTF
TGTGCCAGCAGTGATCAGACCTCAGGGATTGGTGGCTACACCTTC
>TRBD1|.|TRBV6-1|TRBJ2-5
CAGTDQETQYF
TGTGCCGGGACAGACCAAGAGACCCAGTACTTC
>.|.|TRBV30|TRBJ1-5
CAWSPGEDQPQHF
TGTGCCTGGAGTCCCGGGGAGGATCAGCCTCAGCATTTT
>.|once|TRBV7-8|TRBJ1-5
CASSISRGFDNQPQHF
TGTGCCAGCAGCATTAGCCGGGGGTTCGACAATCAGCCCCAGCATTTT